The rows below give T cell receptor beta chains drawn from one sample of a study of early T cells in non-severe SARS-CoV-2 infection. Using its own MiXCR run on the 5' RACE reads, TCRdb lists one record per CDR3 protein. The data contain around 62,000 distinct CDR3 sequences, roughly 12% of them singletons. Sequenced: whole blood. These receptors all stem from an adult who was a healthcare worker with PCR-confirmed SARS-CoV-2 infection or an uninfected control (not recorded which). The CDR3 runs from the conserved cysteine through the conserved F or W. The D gene is left open where the match is weak. Only part of the rows carry a size: once, few, many, or a class if the clone is expanded.

cdr3_aa: CASSRTSGSYNEQFF
cdr3_nt: TGTGCCAGTAGCCGGACTAGCGGCTCCTACAATGAGCAGTTCTTC
v_call: TRBV19
d_call: TRBD2
j_call: TRBJ2-1
clone_size: many

cdr3_aa: CASSRPTEPYEQYF
cdr3_nt: TGTGCCAGCAGCCGACCGACTGAGCCCTACGAGCAGTACTTC
v_call: TRBV5-4
d_call: -
j_call: TRBJ2-7
clone_size: many

cdr3_aa: CATRQATNEKLFF
cdr3_nt: TGTGCCACCCGACAGGCAACTAATGAAAAACTGTTTTTT
v_call: TRBV10-3
d_call: -
j_call: TRBJ1-4
clone_size: many

cdr3_aa: CSARDLGATYGYTF
cdr3_nt: TGCAGTGCTAGAGATCTAGGAGCGACCTATGGCTACACCTTC
v_call: TRBV20-1
d_call: -
j_call: TRBJ1-2
clone_size: few

cdr3_aa: CSARGPAYRGSYNEQFF
cdr3_nt: TGCAGTGCTAGAGGACCGGCTTACAGGGGCTCCTACAATGAGCAGTTCTTC
v_call: TRBV20-1
d_call: TRBD1
j_call: TRBJ2-1
clone_size: -

cdr3_aa: CASSYDRDEQYF
cdr3_nt: TGCGCCAGCAGCTACGACAGGGACGAGCAGTACTTC
v_call: TRBV5-1
d_call: TRBD1
j_call: TRBJ2-7
clone_size: many

cdr3_aa: CASRVGGGRNSPLHF
cdr3_nt: TGTGCCAGCAGGGTAGGGGGTGGTAGGAATTCACCCCTCCACTTT
v_call: TRBV2
d_call: -
j_call: TRBJ1-6
clone_size: -

cdr3_aa: CASSQGSRNTGELFF
cdr3_nt: TGTGCCAGCAGCCAAGGGAGTCGGAACACCGGGGAGCTGTTTTTT
v_call: TRBV3-1
d_call: -
j_call: TRBJ2-2
clone_size: -

cdr3_aa: CASSLGLKRDTQYF
cdr3_nt: TGTGCCAGCAGCTTAGGGCTTAAAAGGGATACGCAGTATTTT
v_call: TRBV7-2
d_call: -
j_call: TRBJ2-3
clone_size: many

cdr3_aa: CASSQDSTSGSYNEQFF
cdr3_nt: TGTGCCAGCAGCCAAGATTCGACTAGCGGGAGTTACAATGAGCAGTTCTTC
v_call: TRBV4-2
d_call: TRBD2
j_call: TRBJ2-1
clone_size: medium-sized

cdr3_aa: CSVEGGRGEYF
cdr3_nt: TGCAGCGTTGAGGGCGGGAGGGGGGAGTATTTT
v_call: TRBV29-1
d_call: TRBD2
j_call: TRBJ2-3
clone_size: -

cdr3_aa: CASSEGDSGNTIYF
cdr3_nt: TGTGCCAGCAGCGAGGGGGATTCCGGAAACACCATATATTTT
v_call: TRBV9
d_call: -
j_call: TRBJ1-3
clone_size: many

cdr3_aa: CATSDLGRPDTQYF
cdr3_nt: TGTGCCACCAGTGATTTGGGGCGCCCAGATACGCAGTATTTT
v_call: TRBV24-1
d_call: -
j_call: TRBJ2-3
clone_size: many

cdr3_aa: CSVERDRGYEQYF
cdr3_nt: TGCAGCGTGGAGAGGGACAGGGGTTACGAGCAGTACTTC
v_call: TRBV29-1
d_call: TRBD1
j_call: TRBJ2-7
clone_size: few

cdr3_aa: CSGDREETQYF
cdr3_nt: TGCAGTGGCGACAGGGAAGAGACCCAGTACTTC
v_call: TRBV20-1
d_call: TRBD1
j_call: TRBJ2-5
clone_size: -

cdr3_aa: CASSQSRTNYGYTF
cdr3_nt: TGTGCCAGCAGCCAATCACGCACTAACTATGGCTACACCTTC
v_call: TRBV16
d_call: -
j_call: TRBJ1-2
clone_size: many

cdr3_aa: CASSPRGANVLTF
cdr3_nt: TGTGCCAGCAGCCCCCGGGGGGCCAACGTCCTGACTTTC
v_call: TRBV6-5
d_call: -
j_call: TRBJ2-6
clone_size: many

cdr3_aa: CASSPLQGGAYF
cdr3_nt: TGTGCCAGCTCACCCCTCCAAGGGGGGGCGTATTTT
v_call: TRBV18
d_call: -
j_call: TRBJ2-3
clone_size: many

cdr3_aa: CASSQEGRAGETQYF
cdr3_nt: TGCGCCAGCAGCCAAGAAGGCAGGGCGGGAGAGACCCAGTACTTC
v_call: TRBV4-1
d_call: -
j_call: TRBJ2-5
clone_size: -

cdr3_aa: CASSRRLAGVGTGELFF
cdr3_nt: TGTGCCAGCAGTCGTAGACTAGCGGGAGTGGGCACCGGGGAGCTGTTTTTT
v_call: TRBV6-5
d_call: TRBD2
j_call: TRBJ2-2
clone_size: -

cdr3_aa: CASSDSGRVREKLFF
cdr3_nt: TGTGCCAGCAGTGATTCTGGCAGGGTTCGCGAAAAACTGTTTTTT
v_call: TRBV2
d_call: -
j_call: TRBJ1-4
clone_size: few

cdr3_aa: CASSPGPPARDEQYF
cdr3_nt: TGCGCCAGCAGCCCGGGTCCCCCTGCTCGCGACGAGCAGTACTTC
v_call: TRBV5-1
d_call: -
j_call: TRBJ2-7
clone_size: few

cdr3_aa: CASSLQLGAQGYTDTQYF
cdr3_nt: TGTGCCAGCAGTTTGCAGCTGGGTGCACAGGGCTACACAGATACGCAGTATTTT
v_call: TRBV28
d_call: -
j_call: TRBJ2-3
clone_size: many

cdr3_aa: CSVGLTEAFF
cdr3_nt: TGCAGCGTGGGCCTCACTGAAGCTTTCTTT
v_call: TRBV29-1
d_call: -
j_call: TRBJ1-1
clone_size: many

cdr3_aa: CAWRVIYGQTQETQYF
cdr3_nt: TGTGCCTGGAGGGTGATATACGGACAGACCCAAGAGACCCAGTACTTC
v_call: TRBV30
d_call: -
j_call: TRBJ2-5
clone_size: -

cdr3_aa: CASSDGSYNEQFF
cdr3_nt: TGTGCCAGCAGTGACGGCTCCTACAATGAGCAGTTCTTC
v_call: TRBV6-4
d_call: -
j_call: TRBJ2-1
clone_size: many

cdr3_aa: CAIARQLVETQYF
cdr3_nt: TGTGCCATTGCTCGACAGTTGGTGGAGACCCAGTACTTC
v_call: TRBV10-3
d_call: -
j_call: TRBJ2-5
clone_size: many

cdr3_aa: CASSLNQGASTDTQYF
cdr3_nt: TGTGCCAGCAGCTTAAATCAGGGGGCAAGCACAGATACGCAGTATTTT
v_call: TRBV7-6
d_call: TRBD1
j_call: TRBJ2-3
clone_size: -

cdr3_aa: CASSPPSSTDTQYF
cdr3_nt: TGTGCCAGCTCACCACCTTCTAGCACAGATACGCAGTATTTT
v_call: TRBV18
d_call: -
j_call: TRBJ2-3
clone_size: many

cdr3_aa: CSASDSSGGNTGELFF
cdr3_nt: TGCAGTGCTAGCGACTCTAGCGGGGGTAACACCGGGGAGCTGTTTTTT
v_call: TRBV20-1
d_call: TRBD2
j_call: TRBJ2-2
clone_size: few

cdr3_aa: CASSSTGSLEQYF
cdr3_nt: TGTGCCAGCAGCTCGACAGGGTCCCTCGAGCAGTACTTC
v_call: TRBV27
d_call: TRBD1
j_call: TRBJ2-7
clone_size: few

cdr3_aa: CASSQTRSSYNSPLHF
cdr3_nt: TGTGCCAGCAGCCAAACTAGGAGCTCCTATAATTCACCCCTCCACTTT
v_call: TRBV14
d_call: -
j_call: TRBJ1-6
clone_size: -

cdr3_aa: CSARGASSYEQYF
cdr3_nt: TGCAGTGCTAGAGGGGCCAGCTCCTACGAGCAGTACTTC
v_call: TRBV20-1
d_call: -
j_call: TRBJ2-7
clone_size: many

cdr3_aa: CASSPEPTEAFF
cdr3_nt: TGTGCCAGCAGTCCTGAGCCCACTGAAGCTTTCTTT
v_call: TRBV6-5
d_call: -
j_call: TRBJ1-1
clone_size: many

cdr3_aa: CASSLTLAGGGSYNEQFF
cdr3_nt: TGTGCCAGCAGCTTAACCCTAGCGGGAGGGGGCTCCTACAATGAGCAGTTCTTC
v_call: TRBV13
d_call: TRBD2
j_call: TRBJ2-1
clone_size: -

cdr3_aa: CASSRPGLTSGRYEQYF
cdr3_nt: TGTGCCAGCAGCCGCCCGGGCCTGACTAGCGGGAGATACGAGCAGTACTTC
v_call: TRBV28
d_call: TRBD2
j_call: TRBJ2-7
clone_size: few

cdr3_aa: CASRRDTFYGYTF
cdr3_nt: TGTGCCAGCAGGAGGGACACCTTCTATGGCTACACCTTC
v_call: TRBV2
d_call: -
j_call: TRBJ1-2
clone_size: -

cdr3_aa: CASSPGTSGETQYF
cdr3_nt: TGTGCCAGCAGCCCCGGGACTAGCGGAGAGACCCAGTACTTC
v_call: TRBV9
d_call: TRBD2
j_call: TRBJ2-5
clone_size: many

cdr3_aa: CSVRGASSYEQYF
cdr3_nt: TGCAGCGTGAGAGGTGCCAGCTCCTACGAGCAGTACTTC
v_call: TRBV29-1
d_call: -
j_call: TRBJ2-7
clone_size: many